This entry lists 31 T cell receptor beta chains sequenced from one sample in a study of T cell changes during pregnancy in multiple sclerosis. Only in-frame clones appear in the TCRdb table, and some are missing; sequencing was by immunoSEQ multiplex PCR. The sample records 50,000 to 60,000 clones, just under 90% being singletons. Specimen: CD4+ T cells from peripheral blood mononuclear cells, collected in the first trimester of pregnancy. The receptors shown here come from a female donor with multiple sclerosis, enrolled in a pregnancy study.

The rearrangement uses TRBV27 and TRBJ2-1; TRBD2 matches 10 bases. The germline gives CDR1 MNHEY, CDR2 SMNVEV (reference sequence). Trimming cost V 6 bases and J 0 bases; bases outside gene matches: 5. This CDR3 contains 16 residues. CDR3 in amino acids: CASRRLAGNSYNEQFF. The CDR3 DNA follows: TGTGCCAGCAGGAGACTAGCGGGCAACTCCTACAATGAGCAGTTCTTC.

The rearrangement uses TRBV10-3 and TRBJ2-7; 10 bases fit TRBD2. The germline gives CDR1 ENHRY, CDR2 SYGVKD. Trimming removed 3 bases from V and 3 bases from J; junction bases left unmatched: 5. The CDR3 loop spans 15 amino acids. The CDR3 DNA sequence: TGTGCCATCAGTGAAGGTAGCGGGGGGAACTACGAGCAGTACTTC. Translated: CAISEGSGGNYEQYF.

The chain carries TRBV7-8 and TRBJ2-2; unclear D gene. Trimming left V 2 bases short and J 4 bases short, with 8 bases between. The CDR3 totals 14 residues. CDR1 is SGHVS and CDR2 is FQNEAQ in the germline V gene. CDR3 bases: TGTGCCAGCAGCTTAACTTGGGCCACCGGGGAGCTGTTTTTT. As protein: CASSLTWATGELFF.

The chain joins TRBV5-1 to TRBJ2-7, with TRBD2 identical over 7 bases. CDR1 SGHRS and CDR2 YFSETQ come from the germline V gene. The CDR3 spans 15 residues. V trimming: 0 bases; J trimming: 1 base; junction bases outside the gene matches: 4. The CDR3 sequence is CASSLVAGFSYEQYF. The CDR3 region has the DNA TGCGCCAGCAGCTTGGTAGCGGGTTTTTCCTACGAGCAGTACTTC.

The J gene is TRBJ2-1, the V gene TRBV19; possibly TRBD2 for D (7 bases). The germline V and J ends were trimmed by 10 bases and 0 bases, with 19 bases remaining between them. From germline, CDR1 is LNHDA and CDR2 SQIVND (reference sequence). The CDR3 contains 16 residues. Here the CDR3 DNA reads TGTGCCACCCGGCGCGGGGGAGGGGGCTCCTACAATGAGCAGTTCTTC. This sequence encodes CATRRGGGGSYNEQFF.

The rearrangement joins TRBV7-9 to TRBJ1-1; D is ambiguous. CDR1 SEHNR and CDR2 FQNEAQ come from the germline V gene (reference sequence). The CDR3 is made up of 14 amino acids. Trimming stripped 5 bases from V and 1 base from J, with 11 bases between. The CDR3 coding sequence is TGTGCCAGCAGCATTGGGTACAGGAACACTGAAGCTTTCTTT. Translating it yields CASSIGYRNTEAFF.

The V and J genes are TRBV7-2 and TRBJ1-2; D possibly corresponds to TRBD1 (6 bases). The germline V and J ends were trimmed by 5 bases and 4 bases, with 17 bases remaining between them. The CDR3 loop spans 15 amino acids. Per germline, CDR1 SGHTA and CDR2 FQGNSA. CDR3 nucleotides: TGTGCCAGCAGCAACAACAGGGCCTCCTTCTATGGCTACACCTTC. As protein: CASSNNRASFYGYTF.

The chain couples TRBV7-6 to TRBJ2-7, with 10 bases aligning to TRBD1. This CDR3 spans 14 amino acids. J gave up 5 bases and V 5 bases, and 6 bases lay outside the gene matches. Germline assignment: CDR1 SGHVS and CDR2 FNYEAQ. CDR3 sequence reads: CASSEGQGSDEQYF. The CDR3, as DNA: TGTGCCAGCAGCGAGGGACAGGGGAGTGACGAGCAGTACTTC.

The CDR3 sequence: CASSLDSRGGNTGELFF. The CDR3 DNA reads as TGTGCCAGCAGCTTAGATTCGCGGGGGGGCAACACCGGGGAGCTGTTTTTT. The chain employs TRBV11-3 and TRBJ2-2; 9 nucleotides align to TRBD2. Germline V gives CDR1 SGHNT, CDR2 YENEEA. With V trimmed by 0 bases and J by 2 bases, 4 bases remained unmatched. The CDR3 length is 17 residues.

The rearrangement joins TRBV4-1 to TRBJ2-1; TRBD1 aligns across 9 bases. The CDR3 contains 17 residues. Germline lookup yields CDR1 MGHRA and CDR2 YSYEKL. With V trimmed by 0 bases and J by 7 bases, 10 bases remained unmatched. CDR3 sequence: CASSQEHRTGDRNEQFF. The DNA of the CDR3 is TGCGCCAGCAGCCAAGAACATCGGACAGGGGATCGGAATGAGCAGTTCTTC.

CDR3 bases: TGTGCCTGGGCTAAGGGACAGGCTAATGAAAAACTGTTTTTT. The encoded protein is CAWAKGQANEKLFF. The chain recombines TRBV30 with TRBJ1-4, with TRBD1 matching over 8 bases. The CDR3 sequence is 14 residues long. In germline, CDR1 is GTSNPN, CDR2 SVGIG (reference sequence). V lost 5 bases, J lost 3 bases, and 5 bases stayed unmatched.

V is TRBV10-3 and J is TRBJ2-1, with 7 bases that match TRBD2. V lost 6 bases to trimming and J lost 8 bases; unmatched junction nucleotides: 7. The CDR3 contains 13 residues. The germline CDR1 and CDR2 sequences are ENHRY and SYGVKD. The DNA for the CDR3 is TGTGCCATCAGCGGGAGGATCCTCGATGAGCAGTTCTTC. The encoded protein is CAISGRILDEQFF.

The genes are TRBV5-6 and TRBJ1-1; D is possibly TRBD1 (5 bases). V was trimmed by 5 bases and J by 6 bases, leaving 23 bases between them. The CDR3 runs 16 residues. Germline values: CDR1 SGHDT, CDR2 YYEEEE. In DNA, the CDR3 is TGTGCCAGCAGGTCAACCACTGGGGCAGTCAAAGCTGAAGCTTTCTTT. It encodes CASRSTTGAVKAEAFF.

This chain connects TRBV27 to TRBJ2-2; 10 nucleotides agree with TRBD2. The CDR3 totals 15 residues. Trimming cost V 4 bases and J 7 bases; bases outside gene matches: 6. Germline V lookup: CDR1 MNHEY, CDR2 SMNVEV (reference sequence). The DNA for the CDR3 is TGTGCCAGCAGTTCCGGGACTAGCGCGGTCGGGGAGCTGTTTTTT. As protein: CASSSGTSAVGELFF.

CDR3 region: CASSSSVGAREQFF. For the CDR3, the DNA is TGTGCCAGCAGTTCTTCAGTTGGGGCGCGGGAGCAGTTCTTC. The rearrangement links TRBV27 to TRBJ2-1; D is perhaps TRBD1 (5 bases). In germline, CDR1 is MNHEY, CDR2 SMNVEV (reference sequence). Trimming pared 4 bases from V and 10 bases from J, leaving 17 bases between. This CDR3 has 14 amino acids.

The CDR3: CASTHGTGGSYEQYF. The DNA for the CDR3 is TGTGCCAGTACCCACGGGACAGGTGGCTCCTACGAGCAGTACTTC. The rearrangement joins TRBV19 to TRBJ2-7; 8 nucleotides align to TRBD1. Trimming at V came to 7 bases and at J to 0 bases, leaving 8 bases not matched to a gene. Per the germline V gene, CDR1 is LNHDA and CDR2 is SQIVND (reference sequence). The CDR3 consists of 15 residues. The full variable domain, in which reference TRBV19 and TRBJ2-7 provide the parts outside the CDR3, is DGGITQSPKYLFRKEGQNVTLSCEQNLNHDAMYWYRQDPGQGLRLIYYSQIVNDFQKGDIAEGYSVSREKKESFPLTVTSAQKNPTAFYLCASTHGTGGSYEQYFGPGTRLTVT.

This clone was recorded only once. CDR3 residues: CASSPKGLGIYEQYF. CDR3 coding DNA: TGTGCCAGCAGTCCCAAGGGACTGGGGATCTACGAGCAGTACTTC. The V call is TRBV6-5, the J call TRBJ2-7; D perhaps matches TRBD2 (6 bases). V was clipped by 5 bases and J by 3 bases, with 17 bases between them. Germline CDR1 is MNHEY and CDR2 is SVGAGI. This CDR3 has 15 residues.

This rearrangement joins TRBV10-3 to TRBJ2-3; tentative D call: TRBD2 (6 bases). The CDR3 is 13 amino acids. Germline values: CDR1 ENHRY, CDR2 SYGVKD. V lost 11 bases and J lost 0, with 12 bases in between. Here the CDR3 reads CAARTISTDTQYF. CDR3 DNA: TGTGCCGCCCGGACTATAAGCACAGATACGCAGTATTTT.

This clone has only one observation. The rearrangement links TRBV18 to TRBJ1-1; the match to TRBD1 covers 8 bases. The CDR3 loop spans 16 amino acids. Germline V gene lookup returns CDR1 KGHSH and CDR2 LQKENI. Trimming cost V 5 bases and J 4 bases; bases outside gene matches: 12. The CDR3 loop is CASSTQDRVGGTEAFF. The DNA of the CDR3 is TGTGCCAGCTCAACTCAGGACAGGGTCGGTGGCACTGAAGCTTTCTTT.

V is TRBV7-9 and J is TRBJ1-6; 8 bases are a match to TRBD1. Germline-derived CDR1 and CDR2 are SEHNR and FQNEAQ (reference sequence). Trimming at V came to 3 bases and at J to 0 bases, leaving 7 bases not matched to a gene. The CDR3 contains 18 residues. CDR3 region: CASSFLAGGGSYNSPLHF. The DNA for the CDR3 is TGTGCCAGCAGCTTTTTGGCAGGGGGCGGCTCCTATAATTCACCCCTCCACTTT.

The rearrangement joins TRBV4-1 to TRBJ2-1; the D is unclear. This CDR3 is built from 12 residues. V dropped 3 bases and J dropped 7 bases, with 7 bases sitting between them. Germline CDR1 reads MGHRA; CDR2 reads YSYEKL. CDR3 residues: CASSQLWNEQFF. The CDR3 DNA reads as TGCGCCAGCAGCCAGCTATGGAATGAGCAGTTCTTC.

The chain combines TRBV7-3 with TRBJ2-1, with 14 positions matching TRBD2. This CDR3 contains 19 residues. J lost 5 bases, V lost 1 base, and 10 bases had no gene match. The germline CDR1 and CDR2 sequences are SGHTA and FQGTGA. The CDR3 nucleotides are TGTGCCAGCAGCTTAATCCCCAAGACTAGCGGGAGGGGCAACAATGAGCAGTTCTTC. Its protein product is CASSLIPKTSGRGNNEQFF.

A word on this clone: Its ends do not fully match the called genes, so a read error is possible. The chain joins TRBV7-8 to TRBJ2-1; TRBD2 aligns across 7 bases. CDR1 is SGHVS and CDR2 is FQNEAQ in the germline V gene. The CDR3 covers 15 residues. CDR3 amino acids: CASSLGLGKGNEQFF. The CDR3 bases are TGTGCCAGCAGTTTAGGACTAGGAAAAGGCAATGAGCAGTTCTTC.

V is TRBV4-3 and J is TRBJ2-1; maybe TRBD1 (7 bases). The CDR3 is 16 amino acids. V was cut by 3 bases and J by 6 bases, with 18 bases left in between. Germline assignment: CDR1 LGHNA and CDR2 YSLEER. This CDR3 is CASSQDAGGRVNEQFF. The CDR3 nucleotides are TGCGCCAGCAGCCAGGATGCAGGGGGGCGGGTCAATGAGCAGTTCTTC.

The V and J genes are TRBV15 and TRBJ1-1, with D maybe TRBD1 (6 bases). Germline CDR1 and CDR2: LNHNV and YYDKDF (reference sequence). Trimming left V 2 bases short and J 3 bases short, with 22 bases between. The CDR3 extends over 18 amino acids. In DNA form, the CDR3 reads TGTGCCACCAGCAGAACAGGGAACAGGGATAAGGAGGACACTGAAGCTTTCTTT. This codes for CATSRTGNRDKEDTEAFF.

This clone has a handful of counts. This chain uses TRBV30 with TRBJ2-5; D might be TRBD1 (5 bases). V was cut by 2 bases and J by 0 bases, with 13 bases left in between. This CDR3 spans 15 amino acids. Germline CDR1 is GTSNPN and CDR2 is SVGIG (reference sequence). Written as DNA, the CDR3 is TGTGCCTGGAGTTCCCGCCAGGGCCACCAAGAGACCCAGTACTTC. It specifies CAWSSRQGHQETQYF.

This chain uses TRBV30 with TRBJ2-3; 7 bases map to TRBD2. Losses at the gene ends were 8 bases for V and 0 bases for J; bases not matched to a gene: 5. The CDR3 has 13 residues. Germline assignment: CDR1 GTSNPN and CDR2 SVGIG (reference sequence). DNA for the CDR3: TGTGCCGTGGGGGGGGAAAGCACAGATACGCAGTATTTT. It encodes CAVGGESTDTQYF.

The chain employs TRBV27 and TRBJ1-5; D gene uncertain. V lost 2 bases and J lost 0, with 5 bases in between. Germline lookup yields CDR1 MNHEY and CDR2 SMNVEV (reference sequence). The CDR3 has 14 amino acids. CDR3 sequence: CASSLVFSNQPQHF. CDR3 DNA: TGTGCCAGCAGTTTAGTCTTTAGCAATCAGCCCCAGCATTTT.

This chain connects TRBV29-1 to TRBJ1-2, with D perhaps matching TRBD1 (5 bases). Germline CDR1 and CDR2: SQVTM and ANQGSEA. V shed 2 bases and J shed 7 bases, with 8 bases lying between them. This CDR3 has 11 residues. CDR3 DNA sequence: TGCAGCGTTGAACAGGGCGGTGGCTACACCTTC. Amino acid sequence: CSVEQGGGYTF.

The rearrangement uses TRBV7-2 and TRBJ2-4; D ambiguous. The CDR3 has 17 amino acids. V shed 0 bases and J shed 0 bases, with 12 bases lying between them. Germline V gene data show CDR1 as SGHTA and CDR2 as FQGNSA. For the CDR3, the DNA is TGTGCCAGCAGCTTAGCGGTAGCACCTTTAGCCAAAAACATTCAGTACTTC. It codes for CASSLAVAPLAKNIQYF.

This chain joins TRBV28 and TRBJ2-3; 7 bases line up with TRBD1. V lost 6 bases and J lost 5; bases outside the gene matches: 5. There are 13 residues in the CDR3. CDR1 and CDR2 (germline): MDHEN, SYDVKM. The CDR3: CASSATGVDTQYF. Here the CDR3 DNA reads TGTGCCAGCAGCGCTACAGGGGTAGATACGCAGTATTTT. Full variable domain (rest looked up from reference TRBV28 and TRBJ2-3): DVKVTQSSRYLVKRTGEKVFLECVQDMDHENMFWYRQDPGLGLRLIYFSYDVKMKEKGDIPEGYSVSREKKERFSLILESASTNQTSMYLCASSATGVDTQYFGPGTRLTVL.